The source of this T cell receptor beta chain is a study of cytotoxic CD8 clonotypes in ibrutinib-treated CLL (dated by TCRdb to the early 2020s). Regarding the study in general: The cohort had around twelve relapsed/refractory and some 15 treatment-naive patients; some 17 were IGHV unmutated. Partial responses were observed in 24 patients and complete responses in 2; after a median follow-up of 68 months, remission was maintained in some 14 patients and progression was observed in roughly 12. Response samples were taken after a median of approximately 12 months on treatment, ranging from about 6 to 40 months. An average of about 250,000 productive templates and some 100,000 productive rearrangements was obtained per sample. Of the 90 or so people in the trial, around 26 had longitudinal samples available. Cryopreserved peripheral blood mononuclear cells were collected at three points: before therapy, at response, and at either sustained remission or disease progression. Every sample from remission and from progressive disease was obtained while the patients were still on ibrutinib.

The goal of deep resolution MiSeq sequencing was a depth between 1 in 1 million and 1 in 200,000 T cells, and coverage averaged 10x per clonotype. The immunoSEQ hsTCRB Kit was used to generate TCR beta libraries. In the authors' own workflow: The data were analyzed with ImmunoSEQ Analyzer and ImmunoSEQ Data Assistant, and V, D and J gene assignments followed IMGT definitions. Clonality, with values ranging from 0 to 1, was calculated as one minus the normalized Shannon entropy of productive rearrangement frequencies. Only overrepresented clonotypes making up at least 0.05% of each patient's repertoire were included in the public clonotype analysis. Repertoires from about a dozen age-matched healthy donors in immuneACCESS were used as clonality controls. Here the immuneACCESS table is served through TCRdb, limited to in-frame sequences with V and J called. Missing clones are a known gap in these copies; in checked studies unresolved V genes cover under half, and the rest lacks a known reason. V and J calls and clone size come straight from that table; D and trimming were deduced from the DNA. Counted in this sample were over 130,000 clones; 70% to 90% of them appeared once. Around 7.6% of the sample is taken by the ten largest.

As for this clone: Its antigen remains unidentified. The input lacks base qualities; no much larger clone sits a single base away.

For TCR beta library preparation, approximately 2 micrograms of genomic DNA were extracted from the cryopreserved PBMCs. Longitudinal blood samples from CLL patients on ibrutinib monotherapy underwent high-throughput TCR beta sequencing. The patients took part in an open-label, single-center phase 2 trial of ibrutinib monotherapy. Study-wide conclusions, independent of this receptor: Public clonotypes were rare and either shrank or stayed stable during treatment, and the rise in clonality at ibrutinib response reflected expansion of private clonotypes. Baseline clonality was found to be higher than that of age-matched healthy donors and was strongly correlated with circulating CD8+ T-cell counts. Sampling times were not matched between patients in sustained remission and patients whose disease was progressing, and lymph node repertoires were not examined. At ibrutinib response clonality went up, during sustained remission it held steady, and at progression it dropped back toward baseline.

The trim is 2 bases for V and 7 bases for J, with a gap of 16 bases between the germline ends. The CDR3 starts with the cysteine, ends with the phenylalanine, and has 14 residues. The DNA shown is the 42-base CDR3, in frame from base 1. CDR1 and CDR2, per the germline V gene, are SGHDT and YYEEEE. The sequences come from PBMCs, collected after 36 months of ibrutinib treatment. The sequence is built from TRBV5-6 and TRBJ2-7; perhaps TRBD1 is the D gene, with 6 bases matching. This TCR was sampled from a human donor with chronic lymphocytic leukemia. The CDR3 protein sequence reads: CASSFGVGAGEQYF. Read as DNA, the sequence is TGTGCCAGCAGCTTTGGCGTGGGGGCAGGTGAGCAGTACTTC.